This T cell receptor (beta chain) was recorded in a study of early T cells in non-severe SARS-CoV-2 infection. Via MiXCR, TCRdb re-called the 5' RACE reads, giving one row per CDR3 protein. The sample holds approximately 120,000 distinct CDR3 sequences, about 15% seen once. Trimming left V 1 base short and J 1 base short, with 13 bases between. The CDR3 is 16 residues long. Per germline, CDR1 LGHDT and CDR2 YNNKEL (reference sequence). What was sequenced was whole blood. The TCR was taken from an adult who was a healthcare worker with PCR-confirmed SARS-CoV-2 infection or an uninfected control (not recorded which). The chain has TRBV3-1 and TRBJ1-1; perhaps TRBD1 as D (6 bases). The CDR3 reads CASSQVTGQTNTEAFF. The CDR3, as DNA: TGTGCCAGCAGCCAAGTTACCGGACAGACGAACACTGAAGCTTTCTTT. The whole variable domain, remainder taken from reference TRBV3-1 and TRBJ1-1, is DTAVSQTPKYLVTQMGNDKSIKCEQNLGHDTMYWYKQDSKKFLKIMFSYNNKELIINETVPNRFSPKSPDKAHLNLHINSLELGDSAVYFCASSQVTGQTNTEAFFGQGTRLTVV.